The sequence of this T cell receptor (beta chain) was determined in a study of blood T cell repertoires in COVID-19. Overall study: The United States, Italy and Spain supplied acute and convalescent COVID-19 samples.

The CDR3 has 13 amino acids. In germline, CDR1 is SGHAT, CDR2 FQNNGV. The ends lost 4 bases at V and 5 bases at J; junction bases unmatched: 3. How the authors handled the data: From reference gene primer amplification, estimates of nucleated cell counts were derived. The protocol was immunoSEQ multiplex PCR, while the TCRdb copy is restricted to in-frame clones and leaves out a portion. Clone size and the V and J calls come from that table; the DNA yielded D and trimming. The sample lists 9,500 to 15,000 clones, 55% to 85% occurring once. This TCR was sampled from a man aged 60-69 years with COVID-19, enrolled during active disease. The rearrangement uses TRBV11-2 and TRBJ1-2; 8 nucleotides align to TRBD1. Sequencing was carried out using peripheral blood. The CDR3 loop reads CASSSGQVYGYTF. CDR3 DNA sequence: TGTGCCAGCAGCTCGGGACAGGTATATGGCTACACCTTC.